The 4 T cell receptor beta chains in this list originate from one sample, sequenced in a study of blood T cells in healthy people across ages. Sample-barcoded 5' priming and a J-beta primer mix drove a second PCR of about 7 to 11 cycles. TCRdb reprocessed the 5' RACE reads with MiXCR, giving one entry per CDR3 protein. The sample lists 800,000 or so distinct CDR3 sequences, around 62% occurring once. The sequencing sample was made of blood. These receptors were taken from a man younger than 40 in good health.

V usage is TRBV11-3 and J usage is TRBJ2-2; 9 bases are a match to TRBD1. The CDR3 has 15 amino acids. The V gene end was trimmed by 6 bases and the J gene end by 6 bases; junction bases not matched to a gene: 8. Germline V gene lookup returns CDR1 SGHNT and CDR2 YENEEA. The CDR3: CASRKGTGLAGELFF. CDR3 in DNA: TGTGCCAGCAGAAAGGGGACAGGGCTCGCCGGGGAGCTGTTTTTT. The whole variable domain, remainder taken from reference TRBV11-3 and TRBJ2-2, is EAGVVQSPRYKIIEKKQPVAFWCNPISGHNTLYWYLQNLGQGPELLIRYENEEAVDDSQLPKDRFSAERLKGVDSTLKIQPAELGDSAVYLCASRKGTGLAGELFFGEGSRLTVL.

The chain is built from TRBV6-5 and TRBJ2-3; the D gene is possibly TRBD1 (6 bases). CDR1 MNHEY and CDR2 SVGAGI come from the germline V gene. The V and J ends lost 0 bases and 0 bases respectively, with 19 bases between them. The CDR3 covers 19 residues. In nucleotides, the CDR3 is TGTGCCAGCAGTTACTCAAGGGCAGGACAGCCGTCTAGCACAGATACGCAGTATTTT. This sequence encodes CASSYSRAGQPSSTDTQYF.

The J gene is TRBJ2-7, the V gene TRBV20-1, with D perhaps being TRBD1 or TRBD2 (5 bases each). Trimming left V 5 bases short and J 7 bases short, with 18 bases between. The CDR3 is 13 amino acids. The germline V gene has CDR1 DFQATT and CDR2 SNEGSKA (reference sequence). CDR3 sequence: CSAATPGPTEQYF. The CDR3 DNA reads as TGCAGTGCTGCTACGCCGGGACCTACGGAGCAGTACTTC.

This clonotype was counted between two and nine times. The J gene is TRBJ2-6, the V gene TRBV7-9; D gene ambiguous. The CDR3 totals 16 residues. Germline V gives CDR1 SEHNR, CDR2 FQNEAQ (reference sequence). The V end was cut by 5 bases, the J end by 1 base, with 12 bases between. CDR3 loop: CASSPDWGSGANVLTF. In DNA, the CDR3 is TGTGCCAGCAGCCCAGACTGGGGATCTGGGGCCAACGTCCTGACTTTC.